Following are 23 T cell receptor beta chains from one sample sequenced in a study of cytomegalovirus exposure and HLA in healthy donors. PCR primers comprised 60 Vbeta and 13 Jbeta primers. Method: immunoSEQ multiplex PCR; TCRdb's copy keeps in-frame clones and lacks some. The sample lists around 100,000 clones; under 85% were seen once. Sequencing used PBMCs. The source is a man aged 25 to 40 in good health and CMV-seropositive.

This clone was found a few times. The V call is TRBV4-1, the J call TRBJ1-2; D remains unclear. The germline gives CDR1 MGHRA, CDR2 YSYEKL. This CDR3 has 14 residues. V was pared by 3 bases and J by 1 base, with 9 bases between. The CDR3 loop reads CASSHRRSNYGYTF. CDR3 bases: TGCGCCAGCAGCCATAGACGGAGTAACTATGGCTACACCTTC.

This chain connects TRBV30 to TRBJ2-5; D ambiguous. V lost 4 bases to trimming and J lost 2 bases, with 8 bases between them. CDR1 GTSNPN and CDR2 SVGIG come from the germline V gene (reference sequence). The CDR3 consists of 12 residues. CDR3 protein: CAWKSNQETQYF. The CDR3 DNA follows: TGTGCCTGGAAGTCTAATCAAGAGACCCAGTACTTC.

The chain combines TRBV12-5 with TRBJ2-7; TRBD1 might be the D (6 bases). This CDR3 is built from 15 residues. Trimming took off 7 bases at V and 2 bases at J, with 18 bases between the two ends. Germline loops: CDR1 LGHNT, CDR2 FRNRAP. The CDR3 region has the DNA TGTGCTAGTGCCGGTGGGGGCCGGTGGGCCTACGAGCAGTACTTC. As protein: CASAGGGRWAYEQYF.

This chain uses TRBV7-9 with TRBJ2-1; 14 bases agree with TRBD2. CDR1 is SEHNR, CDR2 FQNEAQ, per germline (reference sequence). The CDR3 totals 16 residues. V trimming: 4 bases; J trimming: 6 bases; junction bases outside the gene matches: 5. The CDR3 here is CASSSRLAGGSNEQFF. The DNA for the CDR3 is TGTGCCAGCAGCTCCCGACTAGCGGGGGGGTCCAATGAGCAGTTCTTC.

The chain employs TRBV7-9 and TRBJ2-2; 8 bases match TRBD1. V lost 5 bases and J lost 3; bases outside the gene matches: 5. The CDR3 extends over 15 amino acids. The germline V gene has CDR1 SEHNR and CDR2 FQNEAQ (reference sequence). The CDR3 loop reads CASSQDREHTGELFF. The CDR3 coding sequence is TGTGCCAGCAGCCAGGACAGGGAGCACACCGGGGAGCTGTTTTTT.

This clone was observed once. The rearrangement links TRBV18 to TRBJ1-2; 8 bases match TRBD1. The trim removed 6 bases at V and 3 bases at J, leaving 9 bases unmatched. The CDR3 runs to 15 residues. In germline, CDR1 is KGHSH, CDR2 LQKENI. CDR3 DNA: TGTGCCAGCTCGCCGCCGGGACAGGTGTACTATGGCTACACCTTC. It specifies CASSPPGQVYYGYTF.

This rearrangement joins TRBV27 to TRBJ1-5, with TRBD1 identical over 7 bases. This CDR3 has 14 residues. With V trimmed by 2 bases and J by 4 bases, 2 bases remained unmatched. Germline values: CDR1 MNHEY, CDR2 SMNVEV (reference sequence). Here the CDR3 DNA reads TGTGCCAGCAGTTTAAGACAGGGAAATCAGCCCCAGCATTTT. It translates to CASSLRQGNQPQHF.

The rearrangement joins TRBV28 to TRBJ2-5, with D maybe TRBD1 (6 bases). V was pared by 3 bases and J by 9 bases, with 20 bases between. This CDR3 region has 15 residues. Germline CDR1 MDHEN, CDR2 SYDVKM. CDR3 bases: TGTGCCAGCAGTTTGATGGACGCACGAGCAGGGGCCCAGTACTTC. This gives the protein CASSLMDARAGAQYF.

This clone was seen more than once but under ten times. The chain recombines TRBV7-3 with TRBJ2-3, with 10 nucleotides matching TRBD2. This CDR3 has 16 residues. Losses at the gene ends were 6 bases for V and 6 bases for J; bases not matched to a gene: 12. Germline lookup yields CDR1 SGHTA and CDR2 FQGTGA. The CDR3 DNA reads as TGTGCCAGCAGTCAAGGGAGCGGGGGGGCAACCGATACGCAGTATTTT. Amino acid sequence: CASSQGSGGATDTQYF.

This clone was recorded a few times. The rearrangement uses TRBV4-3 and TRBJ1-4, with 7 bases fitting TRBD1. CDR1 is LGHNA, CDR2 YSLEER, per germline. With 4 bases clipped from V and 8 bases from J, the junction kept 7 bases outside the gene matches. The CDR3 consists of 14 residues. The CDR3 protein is CASSPGDSPEKLFF. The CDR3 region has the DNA TGCGCCAGCAGCCCCGGGGACAGCCCAGAAAAACTGTTTTTT.

Written as DNA, the CDR3 is TGCAGCGTTGAGGGCAGGGGGCTTAGGGATGAGCAGTTCTTC. It is translated as CSVEGRGLRDEQFF. The chain joins TRBV29-1 to TRBJ2-1; 8 bases map to TRBD1. J was trimmed by 8 bases and V by 3 bases; bases with no gene match: 9. CDR1 SQVTM and CDR2 ANQGSEA come from the germline V gene. The CDR3 spans 14 residues.

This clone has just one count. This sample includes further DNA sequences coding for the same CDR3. CDR3 protein: CAWSVPDHTGTNSPLHF. Written as DNA, the CDR3 is TGTGCCTGGAGTGTGCCGGACCACACAGGCACCAATTCACCCCTCCACTTT. The chain carries TRBV30 and TRBJ1-6; tentatively, D is TRBD1 (5 bases). The V end lost 0 bases, the J end lost 7 bases, and 19 bases lay between the germline ends. CDR1 and CDR2 (germline): GTSNPN, SVGIG (reference sequence). CDR3 length equals 17 residues.

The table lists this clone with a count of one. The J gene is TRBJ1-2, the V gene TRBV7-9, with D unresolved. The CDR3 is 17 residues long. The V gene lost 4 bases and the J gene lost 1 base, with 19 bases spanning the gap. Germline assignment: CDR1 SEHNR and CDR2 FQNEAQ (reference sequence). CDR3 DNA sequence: TGTGCCAGCAGCTCCCCACCGTGGCAGAACTATAACTATGGCTACACCTTC. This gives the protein CASSSPPWQNYNYGYTF.

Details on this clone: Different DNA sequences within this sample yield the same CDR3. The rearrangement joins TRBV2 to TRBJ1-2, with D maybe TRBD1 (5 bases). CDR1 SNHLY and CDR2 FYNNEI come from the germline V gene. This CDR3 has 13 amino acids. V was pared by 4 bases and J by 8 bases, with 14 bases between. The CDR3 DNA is TGTGCCAGCAGTGGGGACCGGGGGTCCGGCTACACCTTC. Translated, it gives CASSGDRGSGYTF.

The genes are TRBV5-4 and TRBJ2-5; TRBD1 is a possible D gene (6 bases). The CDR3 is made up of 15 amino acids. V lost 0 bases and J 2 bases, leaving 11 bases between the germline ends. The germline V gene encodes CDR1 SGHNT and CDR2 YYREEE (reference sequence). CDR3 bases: TGTGCCAGCAGCTTGGGCCCAAGGGGGCAAGAGACCCAGTACTTC. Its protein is CASSLGPRGQETQYF.

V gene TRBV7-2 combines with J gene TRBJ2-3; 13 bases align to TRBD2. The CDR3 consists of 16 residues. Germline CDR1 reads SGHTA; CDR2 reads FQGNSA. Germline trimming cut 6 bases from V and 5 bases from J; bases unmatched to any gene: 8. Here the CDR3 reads CASSLTLAGGVDTQYF. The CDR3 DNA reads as TGTGCCAGCAGTCTCACACTAGCGGGGGGGGTAGATACGCAGTATTTT.

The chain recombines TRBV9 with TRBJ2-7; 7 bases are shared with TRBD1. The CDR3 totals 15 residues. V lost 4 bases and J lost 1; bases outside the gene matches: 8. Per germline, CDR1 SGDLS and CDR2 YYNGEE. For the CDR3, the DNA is TGTGCCAGCAGCCCCCGGACAGGCCCGTCCTACGAGCAGTACTTC. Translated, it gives CASSPRTGPSYEQYF.

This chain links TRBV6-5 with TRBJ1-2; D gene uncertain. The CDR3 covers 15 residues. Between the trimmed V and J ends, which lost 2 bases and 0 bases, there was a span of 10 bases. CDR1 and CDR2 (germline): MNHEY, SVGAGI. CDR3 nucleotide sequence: TGTGCCAGCAGTTACCGCAGTCTCACTAACTATGGCTACACCTTC. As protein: CASSYRSLTNYGYTF.

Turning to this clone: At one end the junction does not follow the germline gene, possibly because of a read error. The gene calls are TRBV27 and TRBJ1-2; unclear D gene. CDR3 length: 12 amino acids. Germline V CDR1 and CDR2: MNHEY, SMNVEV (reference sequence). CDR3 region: CASSSRDYGYPF. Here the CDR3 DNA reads TGTGCCAGCAGTTCACGAGACTATGGCTACCCCTTC.

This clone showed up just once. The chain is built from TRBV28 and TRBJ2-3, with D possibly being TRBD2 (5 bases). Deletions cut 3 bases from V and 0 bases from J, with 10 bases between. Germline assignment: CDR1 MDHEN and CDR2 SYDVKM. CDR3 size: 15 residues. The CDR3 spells CASSLNGLSTDTQYF. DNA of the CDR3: TGTGCCAGCAGTTTGAATGGACTCAGCACAGATACGCAGTATTTT.

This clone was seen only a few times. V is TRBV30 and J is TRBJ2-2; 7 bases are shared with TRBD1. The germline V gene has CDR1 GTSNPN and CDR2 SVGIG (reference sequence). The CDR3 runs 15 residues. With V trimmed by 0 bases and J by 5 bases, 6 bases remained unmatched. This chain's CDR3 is CAWSVGAGGTGELFF. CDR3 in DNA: TGTGCCTGGAGTGTAGGCGCAGGGGGTACCGGGGAGCTGTTTTTT.

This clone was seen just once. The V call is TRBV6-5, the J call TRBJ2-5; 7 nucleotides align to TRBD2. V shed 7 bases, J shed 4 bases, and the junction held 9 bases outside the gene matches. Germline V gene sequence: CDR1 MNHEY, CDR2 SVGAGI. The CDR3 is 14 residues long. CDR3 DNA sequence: TGTGCCAGCACCCAAATGGGAGGGTCAGAGACCCAGTACTTC. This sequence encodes CASTQMGGSETQYF.

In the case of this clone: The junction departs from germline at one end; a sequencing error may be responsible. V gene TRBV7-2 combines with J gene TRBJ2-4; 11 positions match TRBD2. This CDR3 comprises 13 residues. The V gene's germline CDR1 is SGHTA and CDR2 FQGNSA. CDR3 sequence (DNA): TGTGCCAGCAGCTTAGGGGTAGCGGGGGGGCCCCTTTTC. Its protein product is CASSLGVAGGPLF.